These 14 T cell receptor beta chains originate from one sample sequenced in a study of blood T cell repertoires in COVID-19. The method was immunoSEQ multiplex PCR; TCRdb's version includes in-frame clones alone and lacks a portion of them. The data contain approximately 120,000 clones, more than 85% of them singletons. The sequencing sample was made of peripheral blood. The source is a human donor with acute or convalescent COVID-19. The donor label of this sample is uncertain.

The V gene is TRBV19, the J gene TRBJ1-6; 10 bases agree with TRBD1. V lost 4 bases and J lost 7; bases outside the gene matches: 13. Germline loops: CDR1 LNHDA, CDR2 SQIVND (reference sequence). The CDR3 sequence is 18 residues long. CDR3 sequence: CASSTTGTGAALNSPLHF. CDR3 DNA: TGTGCCAGTAGTACAACCGGGACAGGGGCGGCACTGAATTCACCCCTCCACTTT.

As to this clone: Distinct nucleotide sequences in the sample also encode this CDR3. The chain has TRBV12-3 or TRBV12-4 and TRBJ1-1; no definite D call. The CDR3 contains 11 residues. The germline V and J ends were trimmed by 5 bases and 6 bases, with 7 bases remaining between them. This CDR3 is CASSRGSEAFF. CDR3 DNA sequence: TGTGCCAGCAGTCGCGGATCTGAAGCTTTCTTT.

The chain uses TRBV7-2 and TRBJ1-1; tentatively, D is TRBD1 (6 bases). The CDR3 runs to 12 residues. Germline CDR1 and CDR2: SGHTA and FQGNSA. The V and J ends lost 4 bases and 9 bases respectively, with 12 bases between them. The CDR3 reads CASSSADRKAFF. Written as DNA, the CDR3 is TGTGCCAGCAGCTCAGCCGACAGGAAAGCTTTCTTT.

V usage is TRBV4-1 and J usage is TRBJ2-1, with D maybe TRBD2 (5 bases). CDR1 and CDR2 (germline): MGHRA, YSYEKL. This CDR3 comprises 15 residues. Trimming left V 4 bases short and J 2 bases short, with 12 bases between. The CDR3 here is CASSPQRYPYNEQFF. The CDR3 DNA reads as TGCGCCAGCAGCCCCCAGCGGTATCCCTACAATGAGCAGTTCTTC.

V usage is TRBV6-2 or TRBV6-3 and J usage is TRBJ2-7; 7 positions agree with TRBD2. Trimming at V came to 0 bases and at J to 0 bases, leaving 5 bases not matched to a gene. The CDR3 length is 16 residues. The germline V gene encodes CDR1 MNHEY and CDR2 SVGEGT. The CDR3 sequence is CASSYSPSGNSYEQYF. The CDR3 nucleotides are TGTGCCAGCAGTTACTCTCCGAGCGGGAACTCCTACGAGCAGTACTTC.

This clone is a singleton in its sample. The chain has TRBV14 and TRBJ1-2, with D unresolved. The CDR3 is 13 amino acids. Trimming pared 2 bases from V and 7 bases from J, leaving 11 bases between. Per germline, CDR1 SGHDN and CDR2 FVKESK. The CDR3 region has the DNA TGTGCCAGCAGCCAATCGTTCGTCTCTGGCTACACCTTC. Protein sequence: CASSQSFVSGYTF. Full variable domain (remainder filled in from reference TRBV14 and TRBJ1-2): EAGVTQFPSHSVIEKGQTVTLRCDPISGHDNLYWYRRVMGKEIKFLLHFVKESKQDESGMPNNRFLAERTGGTYSTLKVQPAELEDSGVYFCASSQSFVSGYTFGSGTRLTVV.

CDR3 nucleotide sequence: TGTGTCGGGAGCGGGAGGGCCAGCGAGCAGTACTTC. This encodes CVGSGRASEQYF. The rearrangement uses TRBV30 and TRBJ2-7, with TRBD2 matching over 10 bases. Germline loops: CDR1 GTSNPN, CDR2 SVGIG (reference sequence). This CDR3 is built from 12 residues.

The V call is TRBV18, the J call TRBJ2-5; D remains unclear. Trimming took 1 base from V and 3 from J, leaving 9 bases between them. The CDR3 runs 14 residues. The germline gives CDR1 KGHSH, CDR2 LQKENI. The CDR3 nucleotides are TGTGCCAGCTCACCACAGCAGGCCAAAGAGACCCAGTACTTC. Translation: CASSPQQAKETQYF.

In DNA form, the CDR3 reads TGTGCCAGCAGTTTAGCCCAATCGGTTTCGGAGGGCTACACCTTC. It encodes CASSLAQSVSEGYTF. This chain connects TRBV28 to TRBJ1-2; no clear D gene. Trimming took 2 bases from V and 8 from J, leaving 18 bases between them. CDR1 MDHEN and CDR2 SYDVKM come from the germline V gene. The CDR3 loop spans 15 amino acids.

Only a few counts were recorded for this clone. This sequence joins TRBV28 and TRBJ2-7, with 9 positions matching TRBD2. Germline values: CDR1 MDHEN, CDR2 SYDVKM. This CDR3 comprises 15 residues. The V segment lost 6 bases and the J segment 0 bases; nucleotides outside the gene matches: 6. CDR3 region: CASRHGLARSYEQYF. As DNA, the CDR3 is TGTGCCAGCAGACACGGACTAGCGCGCTCCTACGAGCAGTACTTC.

V is TRBV11-1 and J is TRBJ2-7; perhaps TRBD2 as D (5 bases). Trimming pared 5 bases from V and 7 bases from J, leaving 12 bases between. In germline, CDR1 is SGHAT, CDR2 FQDESV (reference sequence). There are 12 residues in the CDR3. The CDR3 DNA follows: TGTGCCAGCAGCCAGGACCCGGGAGAGCAGTACTTC. It specifies CASSQDPGEQYF.

A few counts support this clone. The CDR3 is CAWSQGTYEQYF. CDR3 sequence (DNA): TGTGCCTGGAGTCAGGGGACCTACGAGCAGTACTTC. The J gene is TRBJ2-7, the V gene TRBV30; TRBD1 might be the D (6 bases). From germline, CDR1 is GTSNPN and CDR2 SVGIG (reference sequence). There are 12 residues in the CDR3. V lost 2 bases to trimming and J lost 2 bases, with 7 bases between them.

This clone was observed a handful of times. This chain uses TRBV28 with TRBJ2-1, with 13 bases matching TRBD2. CDR1 MDHEN and CDR2 SYDVKM come from the germline V gene. The CDR3 has 14 amino acids. The V and J ends lost 9 bases and 7 bases, in that order; junction bases with no gene match: 6. DNA of the CDR3: TGTGCCAGTGCTGGGACTAGCGGGACTAATGAGCAGTTCTTC. Residues: CASAGTSGTNEQFF.

This chain uses TRBV6-6 with TRBJ1-1; TRBD1 agrees at 8 bases. V shed 1 base and J 1 base; nucleotides not matched to a gene: 2. Germline V gene data show CDR1 as MNHNY and CDR2 as SVGAGI (reference sequence). The CDR3 has 15 residues. CDR3 protein: CASSYWTGKNTEAFF. In DNA form, the CDR3 reads TGTGCCAGCAGTTACTGGACAGGGAAGAACACTGAAGCTTTCTTT.